These 29 T cell receptor beta chains share one sample of origin, sequenced in a study of cytomegalovirus exposure and HLA in healthy donors. Generated by immunoSEQ multiplex PCR, the TCRdb table keeps only in-frame clones and is missing some. The sample yields around 250,000 clones, 90% seen once. Sequencing used PBMCs. The receptors stem from a young woman in good health and CMV-seronegative.

This clone showed up just a few times. J is TRBJ2-1 and V is TRBV20-1, with a weak D call TRBD1 (6 bases). There are 11 residues in the CDR3. Germline V lookup: CDR1 DFQATT, CDR2 SNEGSKA (reference sequence). V gave up 5 bases and J gave up 6 bases, with 8 bases separating them. Here the CDR3 reads CSAPTGNEQFF. In DNA, the CDR3 is TGCAGTGCTCCGACAGGCAATGAGCAGTTCTTC.

This chain links TRBV5-6 with TRBJ2-7; TRBD1 might be the D (7 bases). CDR1 is SGHDT and CDR2 is YYEEEE in the germline V gene. The CDR3 is 15 residues long. Trimming removed 2 bases from V and 5 bases from J, with 17 bases in between. CDR3 region: CASSFWNRGGNEQYV. In DNA form, the CDR3 reads TGTGCCAGCAGCTTCTGGAACAGGGGAGGTAACGAGCAGTACGTC.

The chain combines TRBV15 with TRBJ1-3; D call uncertain. V was trimmed by 5 bases and J by 0 bases, leaving 11 bases between them. The CDR3 length is 15 residues. CDR1 is LNHNV, CDR2 YYDKDF, per germline (reference sequence). DNA for the CDR3: TGTGCCACCAGCCCCCGGCGGGACTCTGGAAACACCATATATTTT. The encoded protein is CATSPRRDSGNTIYF.

This chain uses TRBV4-1 with TRBJ2-2; 9 nucleotides match TRBD1. From germline, CDR1 is MGHRA and CDR2 YSYEKL. The CDR3 is 17 residues long. J was trimmed by 1 base and V by 2 bases; bases with no gene match: 5. In DNA form, the CDR3 reads TGCGCCAGCAGCCAAACCCCGACAGGGGGGAACACCGGGGAGCTGTTTTTT. Its protein product is CASSQTPTGGNTGELFF.

The chain recombines TRBV19 with TRBJ2-1; 9 bases agree with TRBD1. This CDR3 is built from 16 residues. Trimming cost V 5 bases and J 7 bases; bases outside gene matches: 12. CDR1 and CDR2 from the germline V gene are LNHDA and SQIVND (reference sequence). In nucleotides, the CDR3 is TGTGCCAGTAGTCTTACTACCGGGACAGGGTTGAATGAGCAGTTCTTC. This sequence encodes CASSLTTGTGLNEQFF. The full variable domain, with the rest looked up from reference TRBV19 and TRBJ2-1, is DGGITQSPKYLFRKEGQNVTLSCEQNLNHDAMYWYRQDPGQGLRLIYYSQIVNDFQKGDIAEGYSVSREKKESFPLTVTSAQKNPTAFYLCASSLTTGTGLNEQFFGPGTRLTVL.

The chain is built from TRBV9 and TRBJ1-2, with D unresolved. Germline-derived CDR1 and CDR2 are SGDLS and YYNGEE. The V and J ends lost 0 bases and 8 bases respectively, with 8 bases between them. This CDR3 is built from 12 residues. The CDR3 loop is CASSVGGLGYTF. CDR3 nucleotides: TGTGCCAGCAGCGTAGGCGGGTTGGGCTACACCTTC.

This clone has a single count. This chain links TRBV11-3 with TRBJ2-2; D might be TRBD1 (5 bases). V gave up 6 bases and J gave up 5 bases, with 10 bases separating them. This CDR3 has 13 amino acids. The germline V gene encodes CDR1 SGHNT and CDR2 YENEEA. The CDR3 coding sequence is TGTGCCAGCAGTCGACAGAGTACCGGGGAGCTGTTTTTT. This encodes CASSRQSTGELFF.

In this sample, this clone turned up a few times. This sequence joins TRBV27 and TRBJ2-7, with a weak D call TRBD2 (5 bases). The CDR3 length is 13 residues. CDR1 is MNHEY, CDR2 SMNVEV, per germline (reference sequence). Deletions cut 4 bases from V and 3 bases from J, with 10 bases between. Written as DNA, the CDR3 is TGTGCCAGCAGTTGGCAGGAGGACTACGAGCAGTACTTC. Protein sequence: CASSWQEDYEQYF.

Here the CDR3 DNA reads TGTGCCAGCAGCCGGGACAGGGCAGGGAGCTATGGCTACACCTTC. Its translation: CASSRDRAGSYGYTF. The rearrangement uses TRBV5-4 and TRBJ1-2, with 9 bases that match TRBD1. Germline V gene lookup returns CDR1 SGHNT and CDR2 YYREEE (reference sequence). CDR3 length: 15 residues. V was pared by 4 bases and J by 4 bases, with 8 bases of the junction left unmatched. Variable domain in full (rest from reference TRBV5-4 and TRBJ1-2): ETGVTQSPTHLIKTRGQQVTLRCSSQSGHNTVSWYQQALGQGPQFIFQYYREEENGRGNFPPRFSGLQFPNYSSELNVNALELDDSALYLCASSRDRAGSYGYTFGSGTRLTVV.

The chain links TRBV7-7 to TRBJ2-1, with D possibly matching TRBD1 (6 bases). The CDR3 contains 14 residues. V was trimmed by 5 bases and J by 9 bases, leaving 17 bases between them. Germline lookup yields CDR1 SSHAT and CDR2 FNYEAQ (reference sequence). DNA of the CDR3: TGTGCCAGCAGCCCGGAGCCCGAAGGGGGTGAGCAGTTCTTC. Its protein is CASSPEPEGGEQFF.

This clone was seen a single time. The chain uses TRBV6-1 and TRBJ1-5, with 9 bases that match TRBD1. CDR3 length equals 13 residues. CDR1 and CDR2 from the germline V gene are MNHNS and SASEGT. The ends lost 6 bases at V and 9 bases at J; junction bases unmatched: 6. For the CDR3, the DNA is TGTGCCAGCAGAGCACAGGGGGCTGCGCCCCAGCATTTT. Amino acid sequence: CASRAQGAAPQHF.

The chain combines TRBV27 with TRBJ2-1; the match to TRBD1 covers 9 bases. The V gene's germline CDR1 is MNHEY and CDR2 SMNVEV (reference sequence). Trimming took 6 bases from V and 7 from J; bases not matched to a gene: 16. The CDR3 spans 17 residues. This CDR3 is CASRWLGDREFSNEQFF. CDR3 bases: TGTGCCAGCAGGTGGCTTGGGGACAGGGAATTTTCGAATGAGCAGTTCTTC.

J is TRBJ2-1 and V is TRBV4-1; D gene unclear. Per the germline V gene, CDR1 is MGHRA and CDR2 is YSYEKL. The V and J ends lost 0 bases and 3 bases respectively, with 12 bases between them. The CDR3 loop spans 16 amino acids. This chain's CDR3 is CASSQDRIGDYNEQFF. CDR3 coding DNA: TGCGCCAGCAGCCAAGATCGGATAGGAGACTACAATGAGCAGTTCTTC.

This rearrangement joins TRBV5-4 to TRBJ2-7, with 12 positions matching TRBD2. The germline gives CDR1 SGHNT, CDR2 YYREEE (reference sequence). J was trimmed by 4 bases and V by 2 bases; bases with no gene match: 4. There are 15 residues in the CDR3. The CDR3 is CASSFGTSGPYEQYF. In nucleotides, the CDR3 is TGTGCCAGCAGCTTCGGGACTAGCGGGCCTTACGAGCAGTACTTC.

This clone came up a few times. In DNA form, the CDR3 reads TGTGCCAGCAGCCCCTGGTTGGACAGCGCCGGGGAGCTGTTTTTT. Protein: CASSPWLDSAGELFF. This rearrangement joins TRBV7-9 to TRBJ2-2, with a possible D match to TRBD1 (6 bases). Germline V gives CDR1 SEHNR, CDR2 FQNEAQ (reference sequence). The CDR3 contains 15 residues. V was pared by 5 bases and J by 6 bases, with 16 bases between. The entire variable domain, with the rest obtained from reference TRBV7-9 and TRBJ2-2, is as follows: DTGVSQNPRHKITKRGQNVTFRCDPISEHNRLYWYRQTLGQGPEFLTYFQNEAQLEKSRLLSDRFSAERPKGSFSTLEIQRTEQGDSAMYLCASSPWLDSAGELFFGEGSRLTVL.

V gene TRBV7-9 combines with J gene TRBJ2-3, with D perhaps matching TRBD2 (5 bases). V was shortened by 1 base and J by 0 bases, with 11 bases between the two germline ends. Germline values: CDR1 SEHNR, CDR2 FQNEAQ (reference sequence). This CDR3 region has 16 residues. In nucleotides, the CDR3 is TGTGCCAGCAGCTTAGTGGAGGCCCTAAGCACAGATACGCAGTATTTT. It translates to CASSLVEALSTDTQYF.

J is TRBJ2-2 and V is TRBV10-1; 10 nucleotides align to TRBD1. The germline V gene encodes CDR1 WNHNN and CDR2 SYGVQD (reference sequence). The CDR3 covers 15 residues. Trimming at V came to 3 bases and at J to 10 bases, leaving 8 bases not matched to a gene. DNA of the CDR3: TGCGCCAGCAGTGAAGGGACAGGGGTATTCTCGGAGCTGTTTTTT. Translating it yields CASSEGTGVFSELFF.

The chain links TRBV27 to TRBJ1-1; no firm D call. The germline gives CDR1 MNHEY, CDR2 SMNVEV (reference sequence). The CDR3 length is 13 residues. Between the trimmed V and J ends, which lost 3 bases and 3 bases, there was a span of 8 bases. CDR3 loop: CASSFKLDTEAFF. The CDR3 DNA reads TGTGCCAGCAGTTTCAAGCTGGACACTGAAGCTTTCTTT.

This rearrangement joins TRBV28 to TRBJ2-3; D gene ambiguous. Trimming cost V 6 bases and J 2 bases, with 9 bases left between them. CDR1 MDHEN and CDR2 SYDVKM come from the germline V gene. This CDR3 is built from 13 residues. DNA of the CDR3: TGTGCCAGCAGACCGGGTTCCACAGATACGCAGTATTTT. Translation: CASRPGSTDTQYF.

The chain couples TRBV5-4 to TRBJ1-1; maybe TRBD1 (6 bases). The CDR3 totals 13 residues. Germline CDR1 and CDR2: SGHNT and YYREEE (reference sequence). Trimming removed 2 bases at V and 11 bases at J, with 16 bases between. The DNA for the CDR3 is TGTGCCAGCAGCTTAGAACAGGGAATAAAGGCTTTCTTT. It codes for CASSLEQGIKAFF.

This clone occurred once. This sequence joins TRBV28 and TRBJ1-1, with TRBD1 matching over 10 bases. V was clipped by 7 bases and J by 5 bases; unmatched bases: 13. The CDR3 spans 16 residues. Germline V gene lookup returns CDR1 MDHEN and CDR2 SYDVKM. The CDR3 spells CASNSPGTGVRTEAFF. The CDR3, as DNA: TGTGCCAGCAACTCGCCCGGGACAGGGGTCCGAACTGAAGCTTTCTTT.

The J gene is TRBJ1-5, the V gene TRBV2; perhaps TRBD1 as D (5 bases). Per germline, CDR1 SNHLY and CDR2 FYNNEI. V shed 5 bases and J shed 2 bases, with 13 bases lying between them. The length of the CDR3 is 15 residues. The CDR3 coding sequence is TGTGCCAGCAGTCTGGACACCGCGGGCAATCAGCCCCAGCATTTT. As protein: CASSLDTAGNQPQHF.

The V gene is TRBV11-3, the J gene TRBJ2-2; no firm D call. CDR3 length: 12 amino acids. The V end was cut by 5 bases, the J end by 6 bases, with 7 bases between. From germline, CDR1 is SGHNT and CDR2 YENEEA. For the CDR3, the DNA is TGTGCCAGCAGCCTGCGGCCCGGGGAGCTGTTTTTT. Translation gives CASSLRPGELFF. The full variable domain, its missing parts supplied by reference TRBV11-3 and TRBJ2-2, is EAGVVQSPRYKIIEKKQPVAFWCNPISGHNTLYWYLQNLGQGPELLIRYENEEAVDDSQLPKDRFSAERLKGVDSTLKIQPAELGDSAVYLCASSLRPGELFFGEGSRLTVL.

The chain employs TRBV6-1 and TRBJ2-7; TRBD2 matches 11 bases. With V trimmed by 4 bases and J by 4 bases, 9 bases remained unmatched. The germline V gene has CDR1 MNHNS and CDR2 SASEGT. The CDR3 runs to 16 residues. CDR3 in amino acids: CASSVSLAGGVYEQYV. The CDR3 bases are TGTGCCAGCAGTGTAAGTCTAGCGGGGGGTGTATACGAGCAGTACGTC.

The chain couples TRBV7-2 to TRBJ2-7; D gene unclear. V gave up 3 bases and J gave up 3 bases, with 9 bases separating them. CDR1 and CDR2 (germline): SGHTA, FQGNSA. This CDR3 contains 13 residues. In DNA form, the CDR3 reads TGTGCCAGCAGCTTGGCGGTAAACTACGAGCAGTACGTC. It yields the protein CASSLAVNYEQYV.

The chain employs TRBV5-1 and TRBJ2-3; 9 bases are shared with TRBD2. From germline, CDR1 is SGHRS and CDR2 YFSETQ. This CDR3 spans 15 amino acids. J lost 4 bases, V lost 0 bases, and 3 bases had no gene match. The CDR3 DNA is TGCGCCAGCAGCTTGGGCGGGGGGGCCTCAGATACGCAGTATTTT. Residues: CASSLGGGASDTQYF.

This rearrangement joins TRBV30 to TRBJ2-2, with D possibly being TRBD1 (6 bases). Germline CDR1 GTSNPN, CDR2 SVGIG (reference sequence). The CDR3 length is 17 residues. Trimming removed 7 bases at V and 0 bases at J, with 21 bases between. The CDR3 DNA follows: TGTGCCTCGGGCACCTGGGGTGGGGGCCCGAACACCGGGGAGCTGTTTTTT. Its translation is CASGTWGGGPNTGELFF.

The CDR3 DNA sequence: TGTGCCAGCAGTTGGGGACTAGCGGGGGTGTACAATGAGCAGTTCTTC. It codes for CASSWGLAGVYNEQFF. This chain uses TRBV27 with TRBJ2-1; 14 nucleotides align to TRBD2. Unmatched junction bases numbered 3, after V lost 4 bases and J lost 4 bases. This CDR3 is built from 16 residues. CDR1 is MNHEY and CDR2 is SMNVEV in the germline V gene (reference sequence).

The rearrangement joins TRBV4-2 to TRBJ1-5; D is perhaps TRBD1 (6 bases). CDR3 length equals 15 residues. V was shortened by 0 bases and J by 7 bases, with 13 bases between the two germline ends. From germline, CDR1 is LGHNA and CDR2 YNFKEQ. Here the CDR3 DNA reads TGTGCCAGCAGCCAAGAACTGGGGGCCGGACAGCCCCAGCATTTT. This sequence encodes CASSQELGAGQPQHF.